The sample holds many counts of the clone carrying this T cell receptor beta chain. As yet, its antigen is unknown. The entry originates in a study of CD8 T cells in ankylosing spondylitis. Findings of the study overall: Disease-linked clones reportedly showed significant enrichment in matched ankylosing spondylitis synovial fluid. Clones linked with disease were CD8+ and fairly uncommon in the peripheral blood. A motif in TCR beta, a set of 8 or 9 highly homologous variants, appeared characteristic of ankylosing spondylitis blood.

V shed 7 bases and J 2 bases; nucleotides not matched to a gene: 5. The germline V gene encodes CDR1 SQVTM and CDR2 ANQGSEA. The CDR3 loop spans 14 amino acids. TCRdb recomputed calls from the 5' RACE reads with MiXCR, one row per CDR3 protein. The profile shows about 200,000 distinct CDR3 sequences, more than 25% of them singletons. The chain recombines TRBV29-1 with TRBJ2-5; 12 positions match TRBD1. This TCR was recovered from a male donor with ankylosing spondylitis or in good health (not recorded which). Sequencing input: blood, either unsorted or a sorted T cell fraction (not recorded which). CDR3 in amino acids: CSAGDRGLQETQYF. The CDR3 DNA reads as TGCAGCGCTGGGGACAGGGGGCTTCAAGAGACCCAGTACTTC.